A selection of T cell receptor beta chains follows, all from one sample in a study of T cell responses to AZD1222 COVID-19 vaccine. Method: immunoSEQ multiplex PCR; TCRdb's copy keeps in-frame clones and lacks some. The sample gives 86,000 or so clones, 75% to 95% of which show up once; 9.5% to 13% is in the top ten. The sample here was peripheral blood, taken 28 days after the second AZD1222 dose. These TCRs come from an adult who received the AZD1222 COVID-19 vaccine. CDR3s include the opening cysteine and the closing phenylalanine or tryptophan. Each record gives: clone size, V gene, J gene, D gene, CDR3 protein, CDR3 DNA. D genes are given only for firm matches. The size of a clone is reported for some rows only, either as once, few or many, or as a class for expanded clones.

once,TRBV27,TRBJ1-1,-,CASSLSPRQQAINTEAFF,TGTGCCAGCAGTTTATCTCCCCGGCAACAGGCGATCAACACTGAAGCTTTCTTT
-,TRBV12-2,TRBJ1-5,-,CASRLEGSGSNQPQHF,TGTGCAAGTCGCTTAGAAGGCTCAGGGAGCAATCAGCCCCAGCATTTT
-,TRBV9,TRBJ1-1,-,CASSRGGKTEAFF,TGTGCCAGCAGTAGAGGGGGAAAGACTGAAGCTTTCTTT
-,TRBV21-1,TRBJ2-7,-,CASSGKLASYEQYF,TGTGCCAGCTCTGGGAAGTTGGCTTCCTACGAGCAGTACTTC
-,TRBV27,TRBJ2-7,-,CASTPNPLGAYEQYF,TGTGCCAGCACCCCCAATCCCTTGGGGGCCTACGAGCAGTACTTC
once,TRBV14,TRBJ1-2,TRBD1,CASPPPGQGHGRYGYTF,TGTGCCAGCCCCCCCCCGGGACAGGGGCATGGGCGGTATGGCTACACCTTC
-,TRBV19,TRBJ1-2,-,CASSRPRAAFTNYGYTF,TGTGCCAGTAGTCGACCCCGGGCGGCGTTTACTAACTATGGCTACACCTTC
-,TRBV3-1/TRBV3-2,TRBJ2-5,-,CASSQNLRGETQYF,TGTGCCAGCAGCCAAAACCTCAGGGGTGAGACCCAGTACTTC
-,TRBV7-9,TRBJ2-5,TRBD1,CASSPGTEETQYF,TGTGCCAGCAGCCCCGGGACAGAAGAGACCCAGTACTTC
few,TRBV5-1,TRBJ1-5,-,CASSDNDQPQHF,TGCGCCAGCAGCGACAACGATCAGCCCCAGCATTTT
medium-sized,TRBV6-5,TRBJ1-1,-,CASSSLGTEAFF,TGTGCCAGCAGTTCTCTTGGCACTGAAGCTTTCTTT
-,TRBV28,TRBJ1-5,TRBD1,CASSLAQGASNQPQHF,TGTGCCAGCAGTTTAGCACAGGGGGCGAGCAATCAGCCCCAGCATTTT
-,TRBV7-2,TRBJ1-3,-,CASSSGHSVPGNTIYF,TGTGCCAGCAGCTCGGGACATTCCGTGCCTGGAAACACCATATATTTT
-,TRBV30,TRBJ1-2,-,CAWSVHYGYTF,TGTGCCTGGAGTGTACACTATGGCTACACCTTC
-,TRBV5-1,TRBJ2-7,TRBD1,CASSLVGQGTPYEQYF,TGCGCCAGCAGCTTGGTAGGACAGGGGACCCCCTACGAGCAGTACTTC
-,TRBV30,TRBJ1-4,-,CAWGGEATNEKLFF,TGTGCCTGGGGCGGGGAGGCAACTAATGAAAAACTGTTTTTT
-,TRBV12-3/TRBV12-4,TRBJ1-5,-,CASSFQGGQPQHF,TGTGCCAGCAGTTTTCAGGGAGGTCAGCCCCAGCATTTT
-,TRBV6-1,TRBJ1-2,-,CASSESSQPIYGYTF,TGTGCCAGCAGTGAAAGCTCTCAACCGATCTATGGCTACACCTTC
-,TRBV5-6,TRBJ2-1,-,CASSPPLAPLYNEQFF,TGTGCCAGCAGCCCCCCACTAGCACCACTATACAATGAGCAGTTCTTC
-,TRBV19,TRBJ1-2,-,CASSITLGRGYTF,TGTGCCAGTAGTATAACCCTCGGGCGAGGCTACACCTTC
-,TRBV27,TRBJ1-2,-,CASSLNRYYGYTF,TGTGCCAGCAGTCTCAACAGGTACTATGGCTACACCTTC
-,TRBV30,TRBJ2-7,-,CAWRGSRRAYEQYF,TGTGCCTGGAGGGGGAGTAGGCGGGCCTACGAGCAGTACTTC
-,TRBV30,TRBJ1-5,-,CAWSIEKGNQPQHF,TGTGCCTGGAGTATCGAGAAGGGAAATCAGCCCCAGCATTTT
-,TRBV18,TRBJ1-5,-,CASSPAAGEGNSNQPQHF,TGTGCCAGCTCACCAGCGGCTGGGGAGGGGAATAGCAATCAGCCCCAGCATTTT
-,TRBV7-9,TRBJ1-5,TRBD1,CASSMGQGEVMSNQPQHF,TGTGCCAGCAGCATGGGACAGGGGGAGGTGATGAGCAATCAGCCCCAGCATTTT
-,TRBV7-9,TRBJ1-2,-,CASSSTAIPTNYGYTF,TGTGCCAGCAGCTCGACAGCCATACCCACTAACTATGGCTACACCTTC
-,TRBV27,TRBJ2-7,-,CASSLSGRQGYEQYF,TGTGCCAGCAGTTTAAGCGGGCGACAGGGCTACGAGCAGTACTTC
-,TRBV4-1,TRBJ2-5,TRBD1,CASSQVVGGEGETQYF,TGCGCCAGCAGCCAAGTGGTAGGGGGCGAAGGAGAGACCCAGTACTTC
-,TRBV19,TRBJ1-5,-,CASTLVGTHQPQHF,TGTGCCAGTACTTTGGTGGGGACCCATCAGCCCCAGCATTTT
-,TRBV10-3,TRBJ1-5,-,CAISPDSNQPQHF,TGTGCCATCAGCCCGGACAGCAATCAGCCCCAGCATTTT
once,TRBV15,TRBJ1-4,-,CATSRDGGGINEKLFF,TGTGCCACCAGCAGAGATGGTGGGGGAATCAATGAAAAACTGTTTTTT
-,TRBV28,TRBJ2-6,-,CASSLPDPGANVLTF,TGTGCCAGCAGTCTCCCTGACCCTGGGGCCAACGTCCTGACTTTC
-,TRBV10-2,TRBJ1-5,-,CASSTDSFNQPQHF,TGCGCCAGCAGTACGGACAGCTTCAATCAGCCCCAGCATTTT
-,TRBV28,TRBJ1-1,-,CASSLPTGDMNTEAFF,TGTGCCAGCAGTTTACCGACAGGCGATATGAACACTGAAGCTTTCTTT
-,TRBV6-5,TRBJ2-2,-,CASRAGELFF,TGTGCCAGCAGGGCCGGGGAGCTGTTTTTT
-,TRBV7-9,TRBJ1-1,TRBD1,CASSLRGTVNTEAFF,TGTGCCAGCAGCTTAAGGGGGACAGTGAACACTGAAGCTTTCTTT
-,TRBV5-1,TRBJ1-1,-,CASSLALARGTEAFF,TGCGCCAGCAGCTTGGCGTTGGCGCGGGGAACTGAAGCTTTCTTT
-,TRBV27,TRBJ1-5,-,CASNQQGSNQPQHF,TGTGCCAGCAATCAACAGGGTAGCAATCAGCCCCAGCATTTT
-,TRBV19,TRBJ2-7,TRBD1,CASSMSGGDYEQYF,TGTGCCAGTAGTATGTCAGGGGGCGACTACGAGCAGTACTTC
once,TRBV7-8,TRBJ1-1,-,CASSFLRNTEAFF,TGTGCCAGCAGCTTTCTAAGGAACACTGAAGCTTTCTTT
-,TRBV4-2,TRBJ2-7,-,CASSQDPGHTYEQYF,TGTGCCAGCAGCCAAGATCCGGGTCACACCTACGAGCAGTACTTC
-,TRBV28,TRBJ2-6,-,CASSLTWTGGKANVLTF,TGTGCCAGCAGCCTGACGTGGACAGGAGGGAAGGCCAACGTCCTGACTTTC
-,TRBV2,TRBJ1-3,-,CASSDIGTTGNTIYF,TGTGCCAGCAGTGATATTGGTACGACTGGAAACACCATATATTTT
-,TRBV13,TRBJ1-3,-,CASSLVKSHSAGNTIYF,TGTGCCAGCAGCTTAGTTAAATCCCACTCTGCGGGAAACACCATATATTTT
-,TRBV29-1,TRBJ2-5,TRBD1,CSVTGTGSQETQYF,TGCAGCGTTACGGGGACAGGGAGCCAAGAGACCCAGTACTTC
-,TRBV6-5,TRBJ1-6,-,CASTQGKNSPLHF,TGTGCCAGCACTCAGGGAAAGAATTCACCCCTCCACTTT
-,TRBV11-3,TRBJ2-7,TRBD2,CASSYTGTSGGPGGEQYF,TGTGCCAGCAGCTACACCGGGACTAGCGGGGGGCCCGGGGGAGAGCAGTACTTC
-,TRBV19,TRBJ1-4,-,CASSAGGWAEKLFF,TGTGCCAGTAGTGCCGGAGGGTGGGCCGAAAAACTGTTTTTT
-,TRBV29-1,TRBJ2-3,-,CSVDGGRGPTDTQYF,TGCAGCGTTGACGGAGGGCGGGGCCCCACAGATACGCAGTATTTT
-,TRBV10-2,TRBJ1-5,-,CASSEDDRPFNQPQHF,TGCGCCAGCAGTGAGGACGACAGGCCCTTCAATCAGCCCCAGCATTTT
-,TRBV18,TRBJ1-2,-,CASSPDDGYTF,TGTGCCAGCTCACCTGATGACGGCTACACCTTC
-,TRBV19,TRBJ1-5,-,CASSKPGSSNQPQHF,TGTGCCAGTAGTAAGCCAGGGAGTAGCAATCAGCCCCAGCATTTT
-,TRBV5-1,TRBJ1-4,-,CASSLTAPNEKLFF,TGCGCCAGCAGCTTGACAGCACCTAATGAAAAACTGTTTTTT